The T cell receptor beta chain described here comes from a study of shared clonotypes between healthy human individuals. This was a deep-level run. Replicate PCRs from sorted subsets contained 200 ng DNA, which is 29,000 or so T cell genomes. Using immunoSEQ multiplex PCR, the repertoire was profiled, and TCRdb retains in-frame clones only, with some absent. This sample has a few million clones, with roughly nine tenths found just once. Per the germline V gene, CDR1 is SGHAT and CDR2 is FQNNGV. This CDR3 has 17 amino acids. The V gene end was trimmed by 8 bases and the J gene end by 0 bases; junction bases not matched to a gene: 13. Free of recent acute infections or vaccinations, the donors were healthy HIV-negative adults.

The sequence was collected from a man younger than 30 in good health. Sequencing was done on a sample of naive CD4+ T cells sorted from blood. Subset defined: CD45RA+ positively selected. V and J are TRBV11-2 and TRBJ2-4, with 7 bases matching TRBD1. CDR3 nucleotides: TGTGCCAGCGGCCTTACAGGGGTTTCACTAGCCAAAAACATTCAGTACTTC. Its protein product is CASGLTGVSLAKNIQYF.